This record concerns one T cell receptor beta chain sequence. The target antigen is unknown. One end of the junction is discordant with germline, which a read error may explain. Profiling relied on immunoSEQ multiplex PCR, and the TCRdb table lists in-frame clones only, not all of them. The data hold 10,000 to 15,000 clones, with roughly 90% observed a single time. Brentuximab vedotin exposure varied among the patients, all of whom had relapsed after autologous stem cell transplantation. Thawed PBMCs yielded CD4+ T cells through magnetic negative selection. The data originate from a study of PD-1 blockade in classical Hodgkin lymphoma. For the study at large: With a 2-week interval, patients received intravenous nivolumab at 3 mg/kg.

Germline CDR1 SGHTA, CDR2 FQGNSA. There are 18 residues in the CDR3. Study results and caveats: Baseline TCR diversity was reportedly lower in newly diagnosed patients than healthy donors.

This sample comprised CD4+ T cells from blood, obtained at baseline. The genes are TRBV7-2 and TRBJ2-5; TRBD1 matches at 11 bases. The receptor's source is a human donor with classical Hodgkin lymphoma. The CDR3 protein is CASRLGVGWTGGGETQYF. The DNA of the CDR3 is TGTGCCAGCAGATTAGGAGTGGGGTGGACAGGGGGCGGGGAGACCCAGTACTTC.